This T cell receptor beta chain was found in a study of cytomegalovirus exposure and HLA in healthy donors. As for the study in general: Later, an analysis reported that the 130 or so validation repertoires had used the same platform as the roughly 680 first-cohort repertoires.

Here immunoSEQ multiplex PCR was the method, and the copy in TCRdb shows in-frame clones only, minus some. The sample shows approximately 150,000 clones, about 89% of them seen only once. Whole-study results and caveats: Altogether, 150 to 200 TCR beta chains were recorded as cytomegalovirus-associated.

About this clone: Its antigen is undetermined.

Germline V gene data show CDR1 as PRHDT and CDR2 as FYEKMQ (reference sequence). The CDR3 consists of 14 residues. V lost 1 base and J 1 base, leaving 7 bases between the germline ends. The TCR comes from a young woman in good health and CMV-seropositive. The chain is built from TRBV13 and TRBJ1-1; unclear D gene. The source material was PBMCs. The CDR3 DNA is TGTGCCAGCAGCTTAGAAAGGAGGAACACTGAAGCTTTCTTT. Its protein product is CASSLERRNTEAFF.